Listed below are T cell receptor beta chains from one sample, sequenced in a study of glioma-infiltrating T cells. TCRdb called the multiplex PCR reads again in MiXCR, with one record for every CDR3 protein. The data show about 110,000 distinct CDR3 sequences, less than 30% seen once. The sample consisted of glioma tissue, nonneoplastic brain tissue, or PBMCs (not recorded which). The receptors were gathered from a human donor with low-grade glioma or glioblastoma, undergoing nonglioma brain surgery, or in good health (not recorded which). Each CDR3 is given with its conserved first and last residue. The D gene is left open where the match is weak. Clone size is given for some rows only: seen once, a few or many times, or a class if the clone is expanded.

d_call j_call v_call clone_size cdr3_nt cdr3_aa
TRBD1 TRBJ2-1 TRBV12-5 . TGTGCTAGTAAGGGGGCCAATGAGCAGTTCTTC CASKGANEQFF
TRBD1 TRBJ2-7 TRBV18 many TGTGCCAGCTCACCACCGACAGGGGGCTACGAGCAGTACTTC CASSPPTGGYEQYF
TRBD1 TRBJ1-2 TRBV28 many TGTGCCAGCAGTTTGGGCAGGGGGCGAGGCTACACCTTC CASSLGRGRGYTF
. TRBJ1-5 TRBV5-6 few TGTGCCAGCAGCTTGGGCATCTGGGGTTCGGAGCCCCAGCATTTT CASSLGIWGSEPQHF
TRBD1 TRBJ1-1 TRBV28 many TGTGCCAGCAGGTACTGGGACAGTAGAGACACTGAAGCTTTCTTT CASRYWDSRDTEAFF
. TRBJ2-7 TRBV7-9 . TGTGCCAGCAGCTTAGTACGGCGCGAGCAGTACTTC CASSLVRREQYF
. TRBJ2-2 TRBV27 many TGTGCCAGCAGTTACAGGGGACTCACCGGGGAGCTGTTTTTT CASSYRGLTGELFF
. TRBJ1-1 TRBV28 once TGTGCCAGCATACGCCGCCCACTGGGACGGACTGAAGCTTTCTTT CASIRRPLGRTEAFF
. TRBJ2-3 TRBV9 . TGTGCCAGCAGCGTAGGAGGGAGATACACAGATACGCAGTATTTT CASSVGGRYTDTQYF
TRBD1 TRBJ2-1 TRBV18 many TGTGCCAGCTCACCCGGGACAGCCTACAATGAGCAGTTCTTC CASSPGTAYNEQFF
. TRBJ1-5 TRBV7-9 few TGTGCCAGCAACCCCCTTCGGACGGATAGCAATCAGCCCCAGCATTTT CASNPLRTDSNQPQHF
. TRBJ1-2 TRBV19 few TGTGCCAGTAGTCCCGCTATGGGTTCAGATGGCTACACCTTC CASSPAMGSDGYTF
. TRBJ1-2 TRBV11-1 . TGTGCCAGCAGCTTATCCGAGGGTCGGGGCTACACCTTC CASSLSEGRGYTF
. TRBJ2-7 TRBV29-1 once TGCAGCGTTGAAGAGGGCAGATCCTACGAGCAGTACTTC CSVEEGRSYEQYF
TRBD1 TRBJ2-7 TRBV6-5 . TGTGCCAGCAGTTACAGGACAGGTCTTTTCTTCTTCTACGAGCAGTACTTC CASSYRTGLFFFYEQYF
. TRBJ1-1 TRBV25-1 many TGTGCCAGCGGTAGGGGGACTGAAGCTTTCTTT CASGRGTEAFF
. TRBJ2-2 TRBV7-2 many TGTGCCAGCAGTTACCAGCGGACCGGGGAGCTGTTTTTT CASSYQRTGELFF
TRBD1 TRBJ1-1 TRBV5-1 many TGCGCCAGCAGCTCTACCAAGGACAGGCACCTGAACACTGAAGCTTTCTTT CASSSTKDRHLNTEAFF
. TRBJ2-7 TRBV27 . TGTGCCAGCGAAGGACAAGGCAGAGACGAGCAGTACTTC CASEGQGRDEQYF
TRBD1 TRBJ2-1 TRBV20-1 many TGCAGTGCTAGACCCTCGCGGCAGGGGGCCATGGGGGAGCAGTTCTTC CSARPSRQGAMGEQFF
. TRBJ1-1 TRBV28 . TGTGCCAGCAGTTTCGTCGGGGGCACTGAAGCTTTCTTT CASSFVGGTEAFF
TRBD2 TRBJ2-5 TRBV6-2/TRBV6-3 many TGTGCCAGCACTCAAGGACTAGCGGGAGTTGAGACCCAGTACTTC CASTQGLAGVETQYF
. TRBJ1-5 TRBV10-3 many TGTGCCATCTCTCGGGACACAATCGGAAATCAGCCCCAGCATTTT CAISRDTIGNQPQHF
TRBD2 TRBJ2-1 TRBV5-4 . TGTGCCAGCAGCCCAAACGGACTAGTAATCAATGAGCAGTTCTTC CASSPNGLVINEQFF
. TRBJ2-7 TRBV29-1 . TGCAGCGGTGGGGACTACGAGCAGTACTTC CSGGDYEQYF
TRBD2 TRBJ2-5 TRBV4-1 many TGCGCCAGCAGCCTAGGAGCTAGCGGGGGGGACGAGACCCAGTACTTC CASSLGASGGDETQYF
TRBD1 TRBJ1-1 TRBV19 many TGTGCCAGTAGTATAGATCCGCTGACAGGGGAGACTGAAGCTTTCTTT CASSIDPLTGETEAFF